One sample yielded the 21 T cell receptor beta chains listed below, sequenced in a study of blood T cell repertoires in COVID-19. Repertoires were generated with immunoSEQ multiplex PCR, while TCRdb's copy carries only in-frame clones and drops some. The table shows roughly 220,000 clones, with roughly nine tenths occurring only once. The source material was PBMCs or T cells enriched from blood (not recorded which). The origin of the receptors is a woman younger than 30 in a cohort exposed to, infected with or recovered from COVID-19 (not recorded which).

The chain couples TRBV4-1 to TRBJ1-1; no clear D. Trimming took off 0 bases at V and 6 bases at J, with 14 bases between the two ends. Germline V gives CDR1 MGHRA, CDR2 YSYEKL. The CDR3 consists of 15 residues. The CDR3 DNA follows: TGCGCCAGCAGCCAAGAGTTTCGGGGTAGCGCTGAAGCTTTCTTT. This gives the protein CASSQEFRGSAEAFF.

V and J are TRBV9 and TRBJ1-2; a weak D match, TRBD1 (5 bases). Trimming pared 3 bases from V and 8 bases from J, leaving 14 bases between. CDR1 is SGDLS and CDR2 is YYNGEE in the germline V gene. The CDR3 totals 13 residues. CDR3 residues: CASSAVRVGGYTF. CDR3 DNA: TGTGCCAGCAGCGCTGTCAGGGTGGGAGGCTACACCTTC.

The J gene is TRBJ2-1, the V gene TRBV24-1; D is possibly TRBD2 (5 bases). The CDR3 extends over 16 amino acids. The germline V gene encodes CDR1 KGHDR and CDR2 SFDVKD. The ends were cut back, 3 bases at V and 0 bases at J, with 11 bases in the middle. CDR3 nucleotides: TGTGCCACCAGTGATGCGCGGGCCGGCTCCTACAATGAGCAGTTCTTC. The encoded protein is CATSDARAGSYNEQFF.

This chain links TRBV5-1 with TRBJ2-6, with 7 bases that match TRBD2. The germline V gene encodes CDR1 SGHRS and CDR2 YFSETQ. The CDR3 spans 16 residues. V shed 6 bases, J shed 0 bases, and the junction held 6 bases outside the gene matches. Here the CDR3 reads CASTLAEHSGANVLTF. DNA of the CDR3: TGCGCCAGCACTCTAGCGGAACACTCTGGGGCCAACGTCCTGACTTTC.

This chain uses TRBV7-9 with TRBJ2-3; 13 bases line up with TRBD2. The CDR3 is made up of 18 amino acids. The germline V gene encodes CDR1 SEHNR and CDR2 FQNEAQ (reference sequence). V shed 1 base and J 4 bases; nucleotides not matched to a gene: 8. Here the CDR3 reads CASSLGTSGSFWADTQYF. CDR3 in DNA: TGTGCCAGCAGCTTAGGGACTAGCGGGAGTTTCTGGGCAGATACGCAGTATTTT.

The CDR3 protein is CASSPGEDYGYTF. The CDR3 region has the DNA TGTGCCAGCAGCCCCGGGGAGGACTATGGCTACACCTTC. V is TRBV7-9 and J is TRBJ1-2; D gene ambiguous. V lost 5 bases and J lost 3, with 10 bases in between. Germline-derived CDR1 and CDR2 are SEHNR and FQNEAQ (reference sequence). The length of the CDR3 is 13 residues.

The genes are TRBV15 and TRBJ2-3; D call uncertain. CDR3 length: 14 amino acids. Trimming removed 0 bases from V and 1 base from J, with 5 bases in between. The germline V gene has CDR1 LNHNV and CDR2 YYDKDF (reference sequence). The CDR3 loop reads CATSRDPGTDTQYF. The CDR3 region has the DNA TGTGCCACCAGCAGAGATCCGGGCACAGATACGCAGTATTTT. Using reference TRBV15 and TRBJ2-3 for the parts outside the CDR3, the full variable domain is DAMVIQNPRYQVTQFGKPVTLSCSQTLNHNVMYWYQQKSSQAPKLLFHYYDKDFNNEADTPDNFQSRRPNTSFCFLDIRSPGLGDTAMYLCATSRDPGTDTQYFGPGTRLTVL.

The rearrangement joins TRBV27 to TRBJ1-6; 11 bases line up with TRBD1. Germline V gene sequence: CDR1 MNHEY, CDR2 SMNVEV (reference sequence). Trimming cost V 6 bases and J 9 bases; bases outside gene matches: 7. This CDR3 has 15 amino acids. The DNA for the CDR3 is TGTGCCAGCAGCCCCCGGACAGGGGGCGTTTCACCCCTCCACTTT. Translation: CASSPRTGGVSPLHF.

V and J are TRBV6-1 and TRBJ2-1; D is unclear. The V and J ends lost 2 bases and 4 bases respectively, with 6 bases between them. This CDR3 is 13 amino acids long. Germline V lookup: CDR1 MNHNS, CDR2 SASEGT. CDR3 in amino acids: CASSEFRYNEQFF. The CDR3 DNA is TGTGCCAGCAGTGAATTCCGTTACAATGAGCAGTTCTTC.

The rearrangement joins TRBV19 to TRBJ2-2; maybe TRBD1 (6 bases). The CDR3 spans 15 residues. CDR1 is LNHDA, CDR2 SQIVND, per germline (reference sequence). Trimming cost V 1 base and J 5 bases, with 11 bases left between them. The CDR3 region is CASSIASRGTGELFF. CDR3 nucleotide sequence: TGTGCCAGTAGTATAGCCTCCAGGGGAACCGGGGAGCTGTTTTTT.

This clone was seen once. The rearrangement joins TRBV3-1 (or the pseudogene TRBV3-2) to TRBJ2-1; D gene unclear. CDR1 and CDR2 from the germline V gene are LGHDT and YNNKEL (reference sequence). V gave up 6 bases and J gave up 1 base, with 10 bases separating them. The CDR3 is 14 residues long. The CDR3 loop reads CASRPESSYNEQFF. CDR3 coding DNA: TGTGCCAGCAGGCCAGAAAGTTCCTACAATGAGCAGTTCTTC.

The rearrangement links TRBV7-9 to TRBJ2-7; TRBD1 matches at 9 bases. Germline trimming cut 1 base from V and 3 bases from J; bases unmatched to any gene: 13. This CDR3 comprises 18 residues. Germline V lookup: CDR1 SEHNR, CDR2 FQNEAQ (reference sequence). CDR3 coding DNA: TGTGCCAGCAGCTTAGGGAATTCCGGGACAGGGTCCTTCTACGAGCAGTACTTC. Translation gives CASSLGNSGTGSFYEQYF.

This clone has just one count. The chain carries TRBV14 and TRBJ2-1, with D possibly matching TRBD1 (5 bases). V lost 1 base to trimming and J lost 3 bases, with 10 bases between them. Germline lookup yields CDR1 SGHDN and CDR2 FVKESK. This CDR3 comprises 15 residues. CDR3 sequence: CASSQARRDYNEQFF. The CDR3 region has the DNA TGTGCCAGCAGCCAAGCCCGCAGGGACTACAATGAGCAGTTCTTC.

The rearrangement joins TRBV4-2 to TRBJ2-3, with D possibly matching TRBD1 (5 bases). There are 15 residues in the CDR3. Trimming pared 0 bases from V and 3 bases from J, leaving 10 bases between. CDR1 LGHNA and CDR2 YNFKEQ come from the germline V gene. The DNA of the CDR3 is TGTGCCAGCAGCCAAGATCCAGGGATAACAGATACGCAGTATTTT. Its translation is CASSQDPGITDTQYF.

The chain combines TRBV11-3 with TRBJ2-1, with 8 bases matching TRBD2. Trimming at V came to 1 base and at J to 6 bases, leaving 5 bases not matched to a gene. The germline CDR1 and CDR2 sequences are SGHNT and YENEEA. The CDR3 totals 15 residues. The CDR3 DNA follows: TGTGCCAGCAGCTTAGGCGGTAGCGGGGTCAATGAGCAGTTCTTC. Amino acid sequence: CASSLGGSGVNEQFF.

This chain uses TRBV19 with TRBJ1-2, with D maybe TRBD1 (6 bases). Germline CDR1 is LNHDA and CDR2 is SQIVND (reference sequence). V was cut by 5 bases and J by 4 bases, with 23 bases left in between. There are 17 residues in the CDR3. The CDR3, as DNA: TGTGCCAGTAGTGCACCTCAAAACAGGGAATCCCTCTATGGCTACACCTTC. Protein sequence: CASSAPQNRESLYGYTF. Based on the CDR3 plus reference TRBV19 and TRBJ1-2, the full variable domain is DGGITQSPKYLFRKEGQNVTLSCEQNLNHDAMYWYRQDPGQGLRLIYYSQIVNDFQKGDIAEGYSVSREKKESFPLTVTSAQKNPTAFYLCASSAPQNRESLYGYTFGSGTRLTVV.

The rearrangement joins TRBV14 to TRBJ1-2; D uncertain. Germline CDR1 reads SGHDN; CDR2 reads FVKESK. Trimming took off 0 bases at V and 6 bases at J, with 8 bases between the two ends. CDR3 size: 13 residues. CDR3 sequence (DNA): TGTGCCAGCAGCCAAGATCCCACTCATGGCTACACCTTC. It specifies CASSQDPTHGYTF.

This chain joins TRBV9 and TRBJ1-1, with D tentatively TRBD1 (6 bases). This CDR3 spans 14 amino acids. Germline lookup yields CDR1 SGDLS and CDR2 YYNGEE. Trimming took 3 bases from V and 0 from J, leaving 9 bases between them. CDR3 region: CASSEGTLNTEAFF. In DNA, the CDR3 is TGTGCCAGCAGCGAGGGGACATTGAACACTGAAGCTTTCTTT.

This clone was recorded once. The V and J genes are TRBV7-9 and TRBJ2-3; a possible D gene is TRBD1 (6 bases). V gave up 6 bases and J gave up 2 bases, with 15 bases separating them. Germline V CDR1 and CDR2: SEHNR, FQNEAQ (reference sequence). The CDR3 length is 15 residues. The CDR3 sequence: CASRRRDTLTDTQYF. The CDR3 DNA reads TGTGCCAGCAGACGCCGGGACACGCTCACAGATACGCAGTATTTT.

The rearrangement links TRBV4-1 to TRBJ1-2; 10 positions agree with TRBD1. Germline V gene lookup returns CDR1 MGHRA and CDR2 YSYEKL. The CDR3 runs to 14 residues. J gave up 8 bases and V 0 bases, and 3 bases lay outside the gene matches. The CDR3 DNA reads TGCGCCAGCAGCCAAGAAGGGACAGGGGTCGGCTACACCTTC. It specifies CASSQEGTGVGYTF.

This chain links TRBV5-4 with TRBJ2-1, with 13 bases matching TRBD2. In germline, CDR1 is SGHNT, CDR2 YYREEE (reference sequence). J gave up 4 bases and V 4 bases, and 2 bases lay outside the gene matches. The CDR3 covers 15 residues. In nucleotides, the CDR3 is TGTGCCAGCAGCGAGGGACTAGCGGGATACAATGAGCAGTTCTTC. It is translated as CASSEGLAGYNEQFF.